The 4 T cell receptor beta chains listed next were all sequenced from one sample in a study of breast tumors, draining lymph nodes, adjacent tissues (dated by TCRdb to the mid-2010s). Library preparation used multiplex PCR. The sequencing machine was an Illumina HiSeq 2000. TCRdb redid the processing of the public reads, applying fastp at Q25 and MiXCR, and retained in-frame beta chains. Each CDR3 protein gets just one entry, which takes the most common genes and DNA from the rows behind it. The sample data list tens of thousands of distinct CDR3 sequences, and about 60% of these were observed just once. More than 15% of the sample comes from the top ten. The source material was breast tumor tissue. Receptors originate from a female donor with breast cancer. Some clones in this sample may be carry-over from other donors' samples.

This clonotype was picked up many times. This chain's CDR3 is CASRPGTGRRYQPQHF. The CDR3 DNA follows: TGTGCCAGCAGACCCGGGACAGGGAGGAGGTATCAGCCCCAGCATTTT. The chain employs TRBV6-2 or TRBV6-3 and TRBJ1-5; 9 nucleotides line up with TRBD1. The V segment lost 6 bases and the J segment 5 bases; nucleotides outside the gene matches: 11. The germline CDR1 and CDR2 sequences are MNHEY and SVGEGT. CDR3 length: 16 amino acids.

This clonotype was detected ten times or more. The gene calls are TRBV24-1 and TRBJ2-2, with D perhaps assigned TRBD1 or TRBD2 (6 bases each). V lost 5 bases and J 4 bases, leaving 16 bases between the germline ends. Germline CDR1 KGHDR, CDR2 SFDVKD. The CDR3 loop spans 16 amino acids. The CDR3, as DNA: TGTGCCACCAGTGGAGGGGGGCGAACCTCCACCGGGGAGCTGTTTTTT. This translates into CATSGGGRTSTGELFF.

This chain connects TRBV7-3 to TRBJ1-1; no reliable D call. V was pared by 5 bases and J by 1 base, with 8 bases between. The CDR3 has 13 amino acids. CDR1 and CDR2 (germline): SGHTA, FQGTGA. The CDR3 spells CASSQWQNTEAFF. In DNA, the CDR3 is TGTGCCAGCAGCCAATGGCAGAACACTGAAGCTTTCTTT. Complete variable domain (other parts from reference TRBV7-3 and TRBJ1-1): GAGVSQTPSNKVTEKGKYVELRCDPISGHTALYWYRQSLGQGPEFLIYFQGTGAADDSGLPNDRFFAVRPEGSVSTLKIQRTERGDSAVYLCASSQWQNTEAFFGQGTRLTVV.

The V call is TRBV10-3, the J call TRBJ2-1; 12 positions match TRBD2. Germline V gives CDR1 ENHRY, CDR2 SYGVKD. V shed 10 bases and J 5 bases; nucleotides not matched to a gene: 6. The CDR3 is made up of 14 amino acids. The CDR3 here is CASRLAGVDNEQFF. DNA of the CDR3: TGTGCCAGCCGACTAGCGGGAGTAGACAATGAGCAGTTCTTC.